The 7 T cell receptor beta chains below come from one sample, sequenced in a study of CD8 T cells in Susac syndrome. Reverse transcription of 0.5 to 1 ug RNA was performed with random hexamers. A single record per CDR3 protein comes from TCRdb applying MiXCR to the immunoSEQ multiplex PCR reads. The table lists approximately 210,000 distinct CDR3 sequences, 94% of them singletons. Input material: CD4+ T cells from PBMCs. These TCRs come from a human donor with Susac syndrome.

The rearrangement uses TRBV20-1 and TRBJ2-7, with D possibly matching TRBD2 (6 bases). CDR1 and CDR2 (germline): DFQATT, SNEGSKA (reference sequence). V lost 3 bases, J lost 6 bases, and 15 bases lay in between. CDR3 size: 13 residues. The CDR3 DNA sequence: TGCAGTGCTAGTGCAAGCGGGTGGATCGAGCAGTACTTC. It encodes CSASASGWIEQYF.

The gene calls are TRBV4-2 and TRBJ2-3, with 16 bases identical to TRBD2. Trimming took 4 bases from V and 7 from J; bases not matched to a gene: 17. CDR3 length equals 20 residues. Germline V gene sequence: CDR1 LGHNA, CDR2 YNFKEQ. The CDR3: CASSPGTSGGGSYSLHTQYF. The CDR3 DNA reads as TGTGCCAGCAGCCCTGGGACTAGCGGGGGGGGCTCCTACTCGTTGCATACGCAGTATTTT.

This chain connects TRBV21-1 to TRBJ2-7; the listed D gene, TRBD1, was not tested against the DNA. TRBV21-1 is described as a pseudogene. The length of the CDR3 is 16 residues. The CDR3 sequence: CASSFSGAGSSYEQYF. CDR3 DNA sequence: TGTGCCAGCAGCTTTTCGGGCGCAGGGAGCTCCTACGAGCAGTACTTC.

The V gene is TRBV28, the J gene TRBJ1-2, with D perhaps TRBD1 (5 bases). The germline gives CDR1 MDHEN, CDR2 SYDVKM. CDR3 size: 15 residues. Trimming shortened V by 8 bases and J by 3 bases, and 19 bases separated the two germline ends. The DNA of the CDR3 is TGTGCCAGCCAGACCGGGCAGGGTAGGGACTATGGCTACACCTTC. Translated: CASQTGQGRDYGYTF.

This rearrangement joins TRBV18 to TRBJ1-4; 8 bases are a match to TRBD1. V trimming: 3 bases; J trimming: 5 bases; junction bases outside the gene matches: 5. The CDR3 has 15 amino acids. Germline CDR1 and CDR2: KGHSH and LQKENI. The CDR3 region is CASSPNRGTNEKLFF. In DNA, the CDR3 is TGTGCCAGCTCACCTAACAGGGGGACAAATGAAAAACTGTTTTTT.

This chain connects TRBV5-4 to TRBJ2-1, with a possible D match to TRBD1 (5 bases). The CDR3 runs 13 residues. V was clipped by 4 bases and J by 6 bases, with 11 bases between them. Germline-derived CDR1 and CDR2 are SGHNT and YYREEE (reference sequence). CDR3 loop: CASSIRDPNEQFF. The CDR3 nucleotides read TGTGCCAGCAGCATCAGGGATCCCAATGAGCAGTTCTTC.

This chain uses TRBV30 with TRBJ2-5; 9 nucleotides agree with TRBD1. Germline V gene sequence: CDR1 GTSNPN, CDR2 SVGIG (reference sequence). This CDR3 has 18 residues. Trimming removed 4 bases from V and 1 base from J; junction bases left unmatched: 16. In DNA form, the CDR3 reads TGTGCCTGGATCCACCCTCCCGAGGACAGGGGAGGCCAAGAGACCCAGTACTTC. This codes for CAWIHPPEDRGGQETQYF.